Each of the 13 T cell receptor beta chains below was sequenced from the same sample in a study of identical twins. TCRdb reprocessed the 5' RACE reads via MiXCR and lists one record per CDR3 protein. The table has fewer than 650,000 distinct CDR3 sequences, roughly 6.6% seen once. This sample was also put to use in a study of yellow fever vaccine responses in identical twins.

Sequenced sample: PBMCs. These receptors originate from a woman aged 18-29 years in good health.

The rearrangement links TRBV6-5 to TRBJ1-4; TRBD1 might be the D (5 bases). Germline V gene data show CDR1 as MNHEY and CDR2 as SVGAGI. This CDR3 comprises 12 residues. Trimming stripped 6 bases from V and 10 bases from J, with 12 bases between. The CDR3 region is CASRTVEGKLFF. Written as DNA, the CDR3 is TGTGCCAGCAGGACAGTCGAGGGAAAACTGTTTTTT.

This clonotype was observed a few times. The chain combines TRBV12-3 or TRBV12-4 with TRBJ2-2; 8 bases are a match to TRBD2. Trimming cost V 2 bases and J 0 bases; bases outside gene matches: 11. The CDR3 consists of 19 residues. Here the CDR3 reads CASSLKSQREIANTGELFF. The CDR3 nucleotides read TGTGCCAGCAGTTTAAAGTCCCAGCGGGAGATCGCGAACACCGGGGAGCTGTTTTTT.

This clonotype was recorded a few times. This chain joins TRBV7-9 and TRBJ2-3, with a possible D match to TRBD2 (5 bases). The CDR3 length is 14 residues. Germline V gene sequence: CDR1 SEHNR, CDR2 FQNEAQ (reference sequence). Trimming shortened V by 5 bases and J by 2 bases, and 11 bases separated the two germline ends. The CDR3 protein is CASSPRGDTDTQYF. In DNA form, the CDR3 reads TGTGCCAGCAGCCCCCGGGGTGACACAGATACGCAGTATTTT. Filled out from reference TRBV7-9 and TRBJ2-3, the complete variable domain reads DTGVSQNPRHKITKRGQNVTFRCDPISEHNRLYWYRQTLGQGPEFLTYFQNEAQLEKSRLLSDRFSAERPKGSFSTLEIQRTEQGDSAMYLCASSPRGDTDTQYFGPGTRLTVL.

This clonotype has a handful of counts. V is TRBV29-1 and J is TRBJ2-4; D ambiguous. The CDR3 is made up of 12 amino acids. Between the trimmed V and J ends, which lost 0 bases and 6 bases, there was a span of 6 bases. Germline V gene lookup returns CDR1 SQVTM and CDR2 ANQGSEA. The CDR3 loop is CSVEEKGNIQYF. The CDR3 DNA sequence: TGCAGCGTTGAAGAGAAGGGAAACATTCAGTACTTC.

This clonotype was picked up many times. This chain joins TRBV12-3 or TRBV12-4 and TRBJ1-2; D call uncertain. Trimming removed 5 bases at V and 8 bases at J, with 21 bases between. The CDR3 has 15 residues. In DNA, the CDR3 is TGTGCCAGCAGTCTTTCTTCCCCGAGATCGCGGGGCTACACCTTC. Translating gives CASSLSSPRSRGYTF.

In this sample, this clonotype turned up many times. The chain combines TRBV29-1 with TRBJ2-1; D remains ambiguous. The CDR3 length is 13 residues. V lost 7 bases, J lost 3 bases, and 13 bases lay in between. The germline gives CDR1 SQVTM, CDR2 ANQGSEA. The CDR3 nucleotides read TGCAGCGCCCACCGGGCGAGCTACAATGAGCAGTTCTTC. Its translation is CSAHRASYNEQFF.

The V call is TRBV19, the J call TRBJ2-2, with 8 bases matching TRBD1. CDR1 LNHDA and CDR2 SQIVND come from the germline V gene (reference sequence). This CDR3 has 16 residues. The V segment lost 5 bases and the J segment 0 bases; nucleotides outside the gene matches: 5. The CDR3 loop is CASSLTGGPNTGELFF. CDR3 nucleotides: TGTGCCAGTAGTCTTACAGGGGGGCCGAACACCGGGGAGCTGTTTTTT.

Only a few counts were recorded for this clonotype. The chain combines TRBV3-1 with TRBJ2-1; TRBD1 matches at 9 bases. Trimming removed 4 bases from V and 13 bases from J; junction bases left unmatched: 17. The CDR3 sequence is 16 residues long. CDR1 is LGHDT and CDR2 is YNNKEL in the germline V gene (reference sequence). The CDR3 is CASSPPKGQGRITQFF. As DNA, the CDR3 is TGTGCCAGCAGCCCCCCCAAGGGACAGGGACGTATAACCCAGTTCTTC.

This clonotype was detected many times. V usage is TRBV24-1 and J usage is TRBJ2-2, with 14 positions matching TRBD2. V lost 3 bases and J lost 5; bases outside the gene matches: 10. The germline CDR1 and CDR2 sequences are KGHDR and SFDVKD. The CDR3 sequence is 19 residues long. The CDR3 coding sequence is TGTGCCACCAGTGATCTCAAGACTAGCGGGAGGGCCGGAACCGGGGAGCTGTTTTTT. Protein: CATSDLKTSGRAGTGELFF.

The rearrangement uses TRBV5-1 and TRBJ2-2; D is ambiguous. CDR1 and CDR2 (germline): SGHRS, YFSETQ. V lost 4 bases, J lost 1 base, and 14 bases lay in between. The CDR3 is made up of 16 amino acids. The CDR3 loop is CASSPFRAGNTGELFF. For the CDR3, the DNA is TGCGCCAGCAGCCCCTTTCGGGCAGGGAACACCGGGGAGCTGTTTTTT.

The chain is built from TRBV2 and TRBJ2-7; no firm D call. CDR1 SNHLY and CDR2 FYNNEI come from the germline V gene. The ends were cut back, 2 bases at V and 1 base at J, with 6 bases in the middle. This CDR3 spans 13 amino acids. Here the CDR3 reads CASSESGSYEQYV. Written as DNA, the CDR3 is TGTGCCAGCAGTGAATCAGGTTCCTACGAGCAGTACGTC.

This clonotype turned up a few times. The gene calls are TRBV20-1 and TRBJ2-1; perhaps TRBD2 as D (6 bases). The V end was cut by 6 bases, the J end by 1 base, with 16 bases between. The CDR3 contains 15 residues. The V gene's germline CDR1 is DFQATT and CDR2 SNEGSKA (reference sequence). CDR3 nucleotides: TGCAGTGCCCCACCGACTAGGGGTTCCTACAATGAGCAGTTCTTC. This translates into CSAPPTRGSYNEQFF.

This clonotype was detected only a few times. Here the CDR3 reads CASKGLTDTQYF. The CDR3 nucleotides read TGTGCCAGCAAGGGGCTCACAGATACGCAGTATTTT. This chain links TRBV7-9 with TRBJ2-3; possible D gene TRBD1, 5 bases. Germline values: CDR1 SEHNR, CDR2 FQNEAQ (reference sequence). V lost 7 bases, J lost 2 bases, and 7 bases lay in between. The CDR3 runs 12 residues.